This entry features one T cell receptor beta chain sequence. The antigen remains unidentified. PCR primers comprised 60 Vbeta and 13 Jbeta primers. The data were produced by immunoSEQ multiplex PCR, yet TCRdb's version contains in-frame clones alone and is incomplete. The profile covers about 150,000 clones, with 65% to 80% appearing a single time and around 7% taken by the ten largest. This specimen belongs to a study of cytomegalovirus exposure and HLA in healthy donors. Findings and limits, study-wide: Being productive about 87% or about 30% of the time was typical of most TCR beta V segments in an earlier analysis.

This TCR was sampled from a man aged 25 to 40 in good health and CMV-seronegative. Sequencing was carried out using PBMCs.

In DNA, the CDR3 is TGTGCCTGGAACCCTAAGGGGACTAGCGGGAGGCATTGGATTGAGGACGAGCAGTACTTC. Its translation is CAWNPKGTSGRHWIEDEQYF. This chain links TRBV30 with TRBJ2-7; the match to TRBD2 covers 15 bases. Trimming took 4 bases from V and 5 from J; bases not matched to a gene: 21. CDR1 GTSNPN and CDR2 SVGIG come from the germline V gene (reference sequence). The CDR3 covers 20 residues.